The rows below give T cell receptor beta chains drawn from one sample of a study of siplizumab effects on memory and regulatory T cells. Sequenced by immunoSEQ multiplex PCR; TCRdb stores in-frame clones only, minus some. This table holds about 87,000 clones, around 89% found once. The specimen sequenced was CD4+ T cells sorted from blood. The receptors shown here come from a human donor in good health. CDR3s include the opening cysteine and the closing phenylalanine or tryptophan. A D gene is named only where the DNA matches it firmly. Clone size is given for some rows only: seen once, a few or many times, or a class if the clone is expanded.

NA,TRBV7-9,TRBJ2-7,NA,CASSPAYEQYF,TGTGCCAGCAGCCCGGCCTACGAGCAGTACTTC
NA,TRBV5-4,TRBJ2-5,NA,CASSLVAEETQYF,TGTGCCAGCAGCTTGGTCGCAGAAGAGACCCAGTACTTC
NA,TRBV6-5,TRBJ1-2,NA,CASRPVTGTDGYTF,TGTGCCAGCAGACCTGTTACAGGGACCGATGGCTACACCTTC
NA,TRBV5-1,TRBJ2-7,TRBD1,CASSFRTGGAEQYF,TGCGCCAGCAGCTTCAGGACAGGGGGCGCCGAGCAGTACTTC
NA,TRBV4-2,TRBJ2-1,TRBD2,CASSRSSLAGGNSYNEQFF,TGTGCCAGCAGCCGGTCGTCGCTAGCGGGAGGGAACTCCTACAATGAGCAGTTCTTC
NA,TRBV30,TRBJ2-5,NA,CAWRGEETQYF,TGTGCCTGGAGAGGGGAGGAGACCCAGTACTTC
NA,TRBV5-1,TRBJ1-1,NA,CASSLLGPTGTEAFF,TGCGCCAGCAGCTTGTTGGGTCCCACGGGCACTGAAGCTTTCTTT
few,TRBV25-1,TRBJ1-1,NA,CASSGPLNTEAFF,TGTGCCAGCAGTGGTCCATTGAACACTGAAGCTTTCTTT
NA,TRBV5-4,TRBJ1-2,NA,CASSLGVGNYGYTF,TGTGCCAGCAGCTTGGGTGTGGGTAACTATGGCTACACCTTC
NA,TRBV5-6,TRBJ2-7,NA,CASSLGLGTGEQYF,TGTGCCAGCAGCTTGGGGCTGGGGACCGGCGAGCAGTACTTC
once,TRBV19,TRBJ1-3,NA,CASSIGGGNTIYF,TGTGCCAGTAGTATCGGGGGGGGAAACACCATATATTTT
NA,TRBV7-2,TRBJ2-2,NA,CASSSTLSTGELFF,TGTGCCAGCAGCTCGACCCTCTCCACCGGGGAGCTGTTTTTT